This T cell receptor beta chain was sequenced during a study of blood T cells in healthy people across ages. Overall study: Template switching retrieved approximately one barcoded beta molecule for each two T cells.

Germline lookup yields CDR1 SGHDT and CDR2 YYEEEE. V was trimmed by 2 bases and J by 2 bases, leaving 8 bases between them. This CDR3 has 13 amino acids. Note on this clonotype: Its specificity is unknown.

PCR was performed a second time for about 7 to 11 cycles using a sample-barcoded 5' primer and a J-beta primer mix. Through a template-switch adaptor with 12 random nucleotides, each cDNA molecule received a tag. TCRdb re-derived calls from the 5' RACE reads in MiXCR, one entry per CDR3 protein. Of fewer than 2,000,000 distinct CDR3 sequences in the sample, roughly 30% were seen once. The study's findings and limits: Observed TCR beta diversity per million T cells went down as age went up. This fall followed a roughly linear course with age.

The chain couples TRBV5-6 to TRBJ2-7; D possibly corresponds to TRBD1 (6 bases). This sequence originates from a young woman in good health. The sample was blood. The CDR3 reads CASSFRQAYEQYF. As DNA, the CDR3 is TGTGCCAGCAGCTTTAGACAGGCCTACGAGCAGTACTTC.